One sample yielded the 9 T cell receptor beta chains listed below, sequenced in a study of blood T cell repertoires in COVID-19. Only in-frame clones appear in the TCRdb table, and some are missing; sequencing was by immunoSEQ multiplex PCR. This table has roughly 200,000 clones, around 85% appearing once. The sample comprised peripheral blood. Receptor source: a woman older than 75 with acute or convalescent COVID-19.

The rearrangement joins TRBV6-6 to TRBJ1-4; TRBD1 is a possible D gene (5 bases). Germline V gene sequence: CDR1 MNHNY, CDR2 SVGAGI (reference sequence). The germline V and J ends were trimmed by 6 bases and 8 bases, with 19 bases remaining between them. This CDR3 comprises 15 residues. The CDR3 DNA sequence: TGTGCCAGCAGCCAGTCACGGGGGGAGGGGGAAAAACTGTTTTTT. Amino acids: CASSQSRGEGEKLFF.

The chain uses TRBV11-3 and TRBJ2-1; 10 nucleotides agree with TRBD1. The germline V gene has CDR1 SGHNT and CDR2 YENEEA. This CDR3 has 15 residues. The V gene end was trimmed by 5 bases and the J gene end by 4 bases; junction bases not matched to a gene: 5. The CDR3: CASSPDRGGYNEQFF. The DNA for the CDR3 is TGTGCCAGCAGCCCGGACAGGGGGGGATACAATGAGCAGTTCTTC.

J is TRBJ1-5 and V is TRBV6-2 or TRBV6-3; 7 bases are shared with TRBD1. CDR1 is MNHEY, CDR2 SVGEGT, per germline. CDR3 size: 14 residues. J lost 6 bases, V lost 7 bases, and 9 bases had no gene match. CDR3 coding DNA: TGTGCCAGCAACCCGACAGGGAATGGTCAGCCCCAGCATTTT. Its translation is CASNPTGNGQPQHF.

This rearrangement joins TRBV29-1 to TRBJ1-2; D perhaps matches TRBD1 (6 bases). In germline, CDR1 is SQVTM, CDR2 ANQGSEA. The germline V and J ends were trimmed by 7 bases and 8 bases, with 17 bases remaining between them. This CDR3 has 12 residues. CDR3 amino acids: CSGGLGAGGYTF. Written as DNA, the CDR3 is TGCAGCGGTGGACTGGGGGCTGGCGGCTACACCTTC.

The V and J genes are TRBV19 and TRBJ2-7; TRBD2 aligns across 10 bases. Germline-derived CDR1 and CDR2 are LNHDA and SQIVND (reference sequence). This CDR3 is built from 15 residues. With 2 bases clipped from V and 3 bases from J, the junction kept 4 bases outside the gene matches. The CDR3 sequence: CASSILAGAVYEQYF. In DNA form, the CDR3 reads TGTGCCAGTAGTATACTAGCGGGAGCGGTCTACGAGCAGTACTTC.

The chain combines TRBV5-1 with TRBJ2-2; 9 bases map to TRBD2. The V gene end was trimmed by 1 base and the J gene end by 6 bases; junction bases not matched to a gene: 10. CDR1 SGHRS and CDR2 YFSETQ come from the germline V gene. The length of the CDR3 is 17 residues. This CDR3 is CASSLLGGRVDAGELFF. CDR3 in DNA: TGCGCCAGCAGCTTGTTGGGCGGGAGGGTCGATGCCGGGGAGCTGTTTTTT. The full variable domain, completed using reference TRBV5-1 and TRBJ2-2, is KAGVTQTPRYLIKTRGQQVTLSCSPISGHRSVSWYQQTPGQGLQFLFEYFSETQRNKGNFPGRFSGRQFSNSRSEMNVSTLELGDSALYLCASSLLGGRVDAGELFFGEGSRLTVL.

This chain connects TRBV5-1 to TRBJ2-7, with 8 bases fitting TRBD1. Trimming removed 2 bases from V and 6 bases from J; junction bases left unmatched: 1. The CDR3 spans 12 residues. Per germline, CDR1 SGHRS and CDR2 YFSETQ. CDR3 sequence: CASSFDRGEQYF. Here the CDR3 DNA reads TGCGCCAGCAGCTTTGACAGGGGCGAGCAGTACTTC.

The chain employs TRBV5-1 and TRBJ2-2, with a tentative D call TRBD1 (6 bases). Trimming left V 4 bases short and J 4 bases short, with 11 bases between. Germline V lookup: CDR1 SGHRS, CDR2 YFSETQ. The CDR3 totals 14 residues. The CDR3 reads CASSTDSSTGELFF. In DNA form, the CDR3 reads TGCGCCAGCAGCACGGACAGTAGCACCGGGGAGCTGTTTTTT.

The gene calls are TRBV12-3 or TRBV12-4 and TRBJ2-5; TRBD1 agrees at 8 bases. The V gene end was trimmed by 6 bases and the J gene end by 4 bases; junction bases not matched to a gene: 4. The CDR3 length is 13 residues. CDR3 residues: CASSTDRGETQYF. CDR3 sequence (DNA): TGTGCCAGCAGCACAGACAGGGGAGAGACCCAGTACTTC.